A selection of T cell receptor beta chains follows, all from one sample in a study of cytomegalovirus exposure and HLA in healthy donors. Generated by immunoSEQ multiplex PCR, the TCRdb table keeps only in-frame clones and is missing some. The sample lists under 200,000 clones; 68% were seen once. Specimen: PBMCs. The origin of the receptors is a man aged 50 or older in good health and CMV-seronegative. The CDR3 runs from the conserved cysteine through the conserved F or W. The order of the fields is V gene, CDR3 protein.

TRBV5-6 CASSLAGNTEAFF
TRBV7-9 CASSLTGGSEKLFF
TRBV20-1 CSAGRGSEAFF
TRBV7-9 CASSLTTGDSPLHF
TRBV12-2 CASRLEDSGGSDEQFF
TRBV7-9 CASSSDTLFEKLFF
TRBV4-2 CASSPRTGVDNEQFF
TRBV6-5 CASSYRGLNYGYTF
TRBV18 CASSPQGANEKLFF
TRBV2 CASSQQGFENTGELFF
TRBV11-2 CASRLPGAPEAFF
TRBV5-1 CASSPGQGSANYGYTF
TRBV27 CASSLAANYGYTF